This is a list of T cell receptor beta chains from one sample in a study of human T cells and chemical hapten exposure. TCRdb called the RACE reads again in MiXCR, with one record for every CDR3 protein. The table records around 35,000 distinct CDR3 sequences, roughly 5% of them present only once. The sequencing input was whole blood. The receptors originated from a human donor in good health. Some clones in this sample may be carry-over from other donors' samples. The conserved cysteine and the conserved F or W are not part of the CDR3 here.

J gene,V gene,CDR3 protein
TRBJ2-1,TRBV9,ASSVGLAGVYSSYNEQF
TRBJ2-5,TRBV29-1,SVELRNQETQY
TRBJ2-3,TRBV5-1,ASSPTPTDTQY
TRBJ2-3,TRBV4-3,ASSQVGGGQNDDTQY
TRBJ2-3,TRBV29-1,SVEEEGPGTDTQY
TRBJ1-3,TRBV7-9,ASSWPATISGNTIY
TRBJ2-7,TRBV12-3/TRBV12-4,ASKKGASYEQY
TRBJ2-3,TRBV7-9,ASSLGLDTQY
TRBJ1-5,TRBV20-1,SARGARGRQPQH
TRBJ2-4,TRBV4-1,ASSQETGRTKNIQY
TRBJ2-3,TRBV29-1,SALQGADTQY
TRBJ2-1,TRBV4-3,ASSQDTRTGDEQF
TRBJ2-2,TRBV18,ASSPGGLAGGRSNTGELF
TRBJ1-5,TRBV28,ASSYPGRRHQPQH
TRBJ1-6,TRBV28,ASSSLTGFSHNSPLH
TRBJ2-3,TRBV6-2/TRBV6-3,ASSYGIKASGLQGTQY
TRBJ2-7,TRBV7-2,ASSFSGTGYEQY
TRBJ2-3,TRBV28,ASRTSGDGDTQY
TRBJ2-7,TRBV7-9,ASSSTSAEQY
TRBJ2-1,TRBV28,ASNLQGAGEQF
TRBJ1-6,TRBV30,ACHEGLSSYNSPLH
TRBJ1-3,TRBV5-1,ASSLASHSGNTIY
TRBJ2-1,TRBV6-2/TRBV6-3,ASWYRRTSGNSEQF
TRBJ1-4,TRBV28,ASNRRIEKLF
TRBJ2-7,TRBV27,ASSPSPPYEQY
TRBJ1-5,TRBV7-9,ASSLDGSRQPQH
TRBJ2-3,TRBV5-6,ASSLVAGTDTQY
TRBJ1-5,TRBV5-4,ASSLAGNQPQH
TRBJ1-1,TRBV6-5,ASSYSRGPPNTEAF
TRBJ2-7,TRBV27,ASSVTGYPIYEQY
TRBJ1-1,TRBV20-1,SARAWGNTEAF
TRBJ2-7,TRBV5-4,ASSPGTGNFYEQY
TRBJ1-1,TRBV20-1,SAREGSLNTEAF
TRBJ2-1,TRBV28,ASSPVAGAAYNEQF
TRBJ1-4,TRBV14,ASSQGGLGPNEKLF
TRBJ1-1,TRBV6-1,ASSPNYRGGENTEAF
TRBJ1-1,TRBV6-6,ASSRGTEAF
TRBJ2-3,TRBV7-2,ASSLAGRVVTTDTQY
TRBJ1-1,TRBV7-2,ASSFSWRGAEAF
TRBJ2-3,TRBV7-2,ASSSGPTGESQY
TRBJ2-3,TRBV7-2,ASSLLTSGRLADTQY
TRBJ2-3,TRBV2,ASSGGRGTDTQY